This TCR beta chain was profiled in a study of shared clonotypes between healthy human individuals. General study points: Clonotypes not shared had lower generation probabilities than those common to all four donors. It was anticipated that sequencing depth would influence how many clonotypes donors shared.

Assay: immunoSEQ multiplex PCR; the TCRdb copy retains only in-frame clones and omits some. The sample has more than 2 million clones, about 95% seen once; the top ten hold about 0.13%. Comments on this clone: The antigen remains undetermined.

Trimming took 2 bases from V and 12 from J; bases not matched to a gene: 7. Germline V CDR1 and CDR2: MNHNS, SASEGT. The CDR3 consists of 13 residues. This clonotype was obtained from a man younger than 30 in good health. Sequencing was done on a sample of naive CD4+ T cells sorted from blood. As to subset: CD45RA+ positively selected. This rearrangement joins TRBV6-1 to TRBJ2-1, with 7 bases that match TRBD2. The CDR3 reads CASSEPAGLGQFF. The CDR3 DNA reads as TGTGCCAGCAGTGAACCAGCGGGATTGGGGCAGTTCTTC.